This T cell receptor (beta chain) is from a study of blood T cell repertoires in COVID-19. Some clones are missing from TCRdb's copy, which holds only in-frame ones; the method was immunoSEQ multiplex PCR. The table shows 300,000 to 400,000 clones, with about 87% occurring only once. Per the germline V gene, CDR1 is MNHEY and CDR2 is SVGEGT. The CDR3 length is 14 residues. V shed 6 bases and J shed 9 bases, with 18 bases lying between them. What was sequenced was peripheral blood. The source of this sequence is a woman aged 30 to 39 with COVID-19, enrolled during active disease. The chain recombines TRBV6-2 or TRBV6-3 with TRBJ2-4, with TRBD1 as a possible D gene (7 bases). CDR3 nucleotide sequence: TGTGCCAGCAGCCCCGCAGGGGGGCGAGGCATTCAGTACTTC. Translating it yields CASSPAGGRGIQYF.